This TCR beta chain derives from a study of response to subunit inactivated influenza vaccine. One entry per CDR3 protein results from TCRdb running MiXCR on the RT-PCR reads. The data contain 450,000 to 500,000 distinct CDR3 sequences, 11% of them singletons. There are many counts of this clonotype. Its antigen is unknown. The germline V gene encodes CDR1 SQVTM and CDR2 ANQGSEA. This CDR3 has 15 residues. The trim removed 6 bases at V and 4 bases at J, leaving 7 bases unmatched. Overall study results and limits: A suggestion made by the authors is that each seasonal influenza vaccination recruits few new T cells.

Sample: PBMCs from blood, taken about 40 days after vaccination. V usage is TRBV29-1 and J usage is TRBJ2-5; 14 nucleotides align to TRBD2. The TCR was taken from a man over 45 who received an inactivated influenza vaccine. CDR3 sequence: CSVGGTSGSRETQYF. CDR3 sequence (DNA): TGCAGCGTCGGGGGGACTAGCGGGAGTAGAGAGACCCAGTACTTC.